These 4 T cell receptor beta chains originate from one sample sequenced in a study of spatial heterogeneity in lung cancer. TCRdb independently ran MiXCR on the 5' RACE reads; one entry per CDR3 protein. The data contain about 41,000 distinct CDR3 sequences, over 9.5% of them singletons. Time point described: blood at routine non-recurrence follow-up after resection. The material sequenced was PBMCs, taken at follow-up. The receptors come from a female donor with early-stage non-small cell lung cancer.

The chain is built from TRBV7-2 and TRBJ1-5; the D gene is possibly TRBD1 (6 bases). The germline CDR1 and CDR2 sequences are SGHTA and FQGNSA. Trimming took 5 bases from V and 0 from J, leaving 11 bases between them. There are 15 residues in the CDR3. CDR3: CASSPDRYSNQPQHF. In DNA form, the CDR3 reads TGTGCCAGCAGCCCCGACAGGTATAGCAATCAGCCCCAGCATTTT.

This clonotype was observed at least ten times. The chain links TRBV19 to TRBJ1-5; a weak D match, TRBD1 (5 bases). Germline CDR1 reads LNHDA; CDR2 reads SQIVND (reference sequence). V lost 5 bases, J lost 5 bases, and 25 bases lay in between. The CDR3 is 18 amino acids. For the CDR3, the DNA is TGTGCCAGTAGTCCAACCGGGACCCTCGGGATGGGCGATCAGCCCCAGCATTTT. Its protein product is CASSPTGTLGMGDQPQHF. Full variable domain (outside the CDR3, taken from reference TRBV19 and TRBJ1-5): DGGITQSPKYLFRKEGQNVTLSCEQNLNHDAMYWYRQDPGQGLRLIYYSQIVNDFQKGDIAEGYSVSREKKESFPLTVTSAQKNPTAFYLCASSPTGTLGMGDQPQHFGDGTRLSIL.

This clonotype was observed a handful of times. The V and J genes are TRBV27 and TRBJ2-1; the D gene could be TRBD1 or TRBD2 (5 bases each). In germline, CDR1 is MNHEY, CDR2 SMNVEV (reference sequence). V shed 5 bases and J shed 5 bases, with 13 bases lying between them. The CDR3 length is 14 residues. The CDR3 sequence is CASSVSGPHNEQFF. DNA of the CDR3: TGTGCCAGCAGTGTCTCGGGGCCCCACAATGAGCAGTTCTTC.

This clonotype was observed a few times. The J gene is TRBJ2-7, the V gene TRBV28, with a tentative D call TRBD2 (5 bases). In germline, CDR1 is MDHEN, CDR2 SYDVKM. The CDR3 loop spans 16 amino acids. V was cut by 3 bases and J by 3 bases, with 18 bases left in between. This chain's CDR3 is CASSLYPDFGFYEQYF. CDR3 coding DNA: TGTGCCAGCAGTTTGTACCCGGACTTTGGATTCTACGAGCAGTACTTC.